The 24 T cell receptor beta chains in this list originate from one sample, sequenced in a study of cytotoxic CD8 clonotypes in ibrutinib-treated CLL. Repertoires were generated with immunoSEQ multiplex PCR, while TCRdb's copy carries only in-frame clones and drops some. Of about 300,000 clones detected, around 69% appear once; the ten largest clones hold about 6%. This material consisted of PBMCs, taken at disease progression, from a patient treated with ibrutinib. These receptors all come from a human donor with chronic lymphocytic leukemia.

V and J are TRBV9 and TRBJ2-1; no clear D gene. The CDR3 spans 16 residues. Trimming pared 5 bases from V and 0 bases from J, leaving 15 bases between. Germline CDR1 reads SGDLS; CDR2 reads YYNGEE. CDR3 loop: CASSLSLGSSYNEQFF. CDR3 coding DNA: TGTGCCAGCAGTTTGTCCCTGGGAAGCTCCTACAATGAGCAGTTCTTC.

The J gene is TRBJ1-2, the V gene TRBV7-9, with TRBD1 matching 8 bases. CDR1 and CDR2 from the germline V gene are SEHNR and FQNEAQ (reference sequence). The CDR3 has 13 residues. Trimming removed 5 bases from V and 4 bases from J; junction bases left unmatched: 3. The DNA of the CDR3 is TGTGCCAGCAGCATACAGGGGGGCTATGGCTACACCTTC. Translated: CASSIQGGYGYTF.

The sample holds a few counts of this clone. This CDR3 reads CASSSRTGWGHEQFF. CDR3 coding DNA: TGTGCCAGCAGTTCACGGACAGGGTGGGGGCATGAGCAGTTCTTC. The rearrangement uses TRBV27 and TRBJ2-1; 8 nucleotides match TRBD1. V lost 4 bases, J lost 8 bases, and 10 bases stayed unmatched. This CDR3 is built from 15 residues. CDR1 MNHEY and CDR2 SMNVEV come from the germline V gene (reference sequence).

This chain uses TRBV6-4 with TRBJ1-1, with D unresolved. The CDR3 has 13 residues. The V gene's germline CDR1 is MRHNA and CDR2 SNTAGT. V was trimmed by 4 bases and J by 0 bases, leaving 6 bases between them. CDR3 coding DNA: TGTGCCAGCAGTGCGCGACTGAACACTGAAGCTTTCTTT. This codes for CASSARLNTEAFF.

V is TRBV5-1 and J is TRBJ2-2; D is uncertain. CDR1 is SGHRS and CDR2 is YFSETQ in the germline V gene. The ends were cut back, 1 base at V and 7 bases at J, with 8 bases in the middle. The CDR3 contains 13 residues. The DNA for the CDR3 is TGCGCCAGCAGCTTGATGTGGGGCGGGGAGCTGTTTTTT. Translating gives CASSLMWGGELFF. The complete variable domain, with remaining parts taken from reference TRBV5-1 and TRBJ2-2, reads KAGVTQTPRYLIKTRGQQVTLSCSPISGHRSVSWYQQTPGQGLQFLFEYFSETQRNKGNFPGRFSGRQFSNSRSEMNVSTLELGDSALYLCASSLMWGGELFFGEGSRLTVL.

The chain couples TRBV7-9 to TRBJ1-2, with D unclear. The germline gives CDR1 SEHNR, CDR2 FQNEAQ (reference sequence). The CDR3 is 13 amino acids. The V and J ends lost 4 bases and 6 bases respectively, with 12 bases between them. For the CDR3, the DNA is TGTGCCAGCAGCTCCACGGGGAGGGATGGCTACACCTTC. Its protein is CASSSTGRDGYTF. The complete variable domain, with remaining parts taken from reference TRBV7-9 and TRBJ1-2, reads DTGVSQNPRHKITKRGQNVTFRCDPISEHNRLYWYRQTLGQGPEFLTYFQNEAQLEKSRLLSDRFSAERPKGSFSTLEIQRTEQGDSAMYLCASSSTGRDGYTFGSGTRLTVV.

The chain is built from TRBV6-1 and TRBJ1-1, with D unclear. In germline, CDR1 is MNHNS, CDR2 SASEGT. The CDR3 runs to 16 residues. Trimming cost V 1 base and J 1 base, with 13 bases left between them. CDR3 nucleotide sequence: TGTGCCAGCAGTGAAGTGGCAGGTTCGGCGAACACTGAAGCTTTCTTT. Protein sequence: CASSEVAGSANTEAFF.

The chain combines TRBV20-1 with TRBJ1-1, with no clear D. V lost 6 bases and J 7 bases, leaving 12 bases between the germline ends. The germline CDR1 and CDR2 sequences are DFQATT and SNEGSKA (reference sequence). The CDR3 extends over 11 amino acids. The CDR3 here is CSAIRALEAFF. Written as DNA, the CDR3 is TGCAGTGCGATCCGGGCCCTTGAAGCTTTCTTT.

This chain links TRBV10-2 with TRBJ1-5, with TRBD1 as a possible D gene (5 bases). The CDR3 runs to 16 residues. The V and J ends lost 0 bases and 3 bases respectively, with 12 bases between them. Germline CDR1 is WSHSY and CDR2 is SAAADI. The chain's CDR3 is CASSESRGGNNQPQHF. CDR3 sequence (DNA): TGCGCCAGCAGTGAGTCGAGGGGTGGAAACAATCAGCCCCAGCATTTT.

The chain has TRBV2 and TRBJ2-1; the match to TRBD1 covers 11 bases. V was clipped by 8 bases and J by 7 bases; unmatched bases: 13. From germline, CDR1 is SNHLY and CDR2 FYNNEI. The CDR3 runs to 16 residues. The CDR3 region has the DNA TGTGCCAGCGCTCCGGGACAGGGGGTTCCAGGGAATGAGCAGTTCTTC. It translates to CASAPGQGVPGNEQFF.

The chain recombines TRBV7-9 with TRBJ2-1; D may be TRBD1 or TRBD2 (5 bases each). Germline CDR1 reads SEHNR; CDR2 reads FQNEAQ (reference sequence). V was clipped by 4 bases and J by 6 bases, with 22 bases between them. This CDR3 has 17 amino acids. CDR3 in amino acids: CASSSISVGTLGNEQFF. As DNA, the CDR3 is TGTGCCAGCAGCTCCATTAGCGTGGGGACGTTGGGCAATGAGCAGTTCTTC. Using reference TRBV7-9 and TRBJ2-1 for the parts outside the CDR3, the full variable domain is DTGVSQNPRHKITKRGQNVTFRCDPISEHNRLYWYRQTLGQGPEFLTYFQNEAQLEKSRLLSDRFSAERPKGSFSTLEIQRTEQGDSAMYLCASSSISVGTLGNEQFFGPGTRLTVL.

The rearrangement joins TRBV5-1 to TRBJ2-1; TRBD1 is a possible D gene (6 bases). Looked up from germline, CDR1 is SGHRS and CDR2 is YFSETQ. V lost 6 bases and J lost 6, with 16 bases in between. CDR3 length: 14 amino acids. CDR3 in DNA: TGCGCCAGCACCACAAATGGACAGTTCAATGAGCAGTTCTTC. This sequence encodes CASTTNGQFNEQFF.

The gene calls are TRBV5-4 and TRBJ1-1; D is unresolved. The V and J ends lost 0 bases and 2 bases respectively, with 8 bases between them. CDR3 length: 14 residues. Germline lookup yields CDR1 SGHNT and CDR2 YYREEE (reference sequence). The CDR3 nucleotides are TGTGCCAGCAGCTTGGGTACGGACAACACTGAAGCTTTCTTT. It translates to CASSLGTDNTEAFF. Full variable domain (outside the CDR3, taken from reference TRBV5-4 and TRBJ1-1): ETGVTQSPTHLIKTRGQQVTLRCSSQSGHNTVSWYQQALGQGPQFIFQYYREEENGRGNFPPRFSGLQFPNYSSELNVNALELDDSALYLCASSLGTDNTEAFFGQGTRLTVV.

This clone was recorded only once. The chain couples TRBV4-1 to TRBJ2-2; 10 nucleotides line up with TRBD2. CDR1 and CDR2 (germline): MGHRA, YSYEKL. J lost 7 bases, V lost 0 bases, and 8 bases had no gene match. The CDR3 is 17 amino acids. CDR3 DNA sequence: TGCGCCAGCAGCCAAGATAGGGGACTAGCGTCGGGCGGGGAGCTGTTTTTT. This codes for CASSQDRGLASGGELFF.

The rearrangement links TRBV7-2 to TRBJ2-7; D perhaps matches TRBD1 (6 bases). In germline, CDR1 is SGHTA, CDR2 FQGNSA. The V and J ends lost 10 bases and 4 bases respectively, with 26 bases between them. The CDR3 has 16 amino acids. The CDR3, as DNA: TGTGCCACCTCCTCTTGGAAAACAGGGCGGGTATACGAGCAGTACTTC. Translated, it gives CATSSWKTGRVYEQYF.

V is TRBV29-1 and J is TRBJ1-5; maybe TRBD1 (5 bases). Trimming pared 5 bases from V and 6 bases from J, leaving 20 bases between. There are 15 residues in the CDR3. Germline CDR1 is SQVTM and CDR2 is ANQGSEA. Here the CDR3 reads CSVTMGGGHRQPQHF. In nucleotides, the CDR3 is TGCAGCGTTACCATGGGGGGAGGCCATCGTCAGCCCCAGCATTTT.

The V gene is TRBV7-6, the J gene TRBJ2-1; D is ambiguous. The germline V and J ends were trimmed by 1 base and 8 bases, with 12 bases remaining between them. The CDR3 sequence is 14 residues long. CDR1 is SGHVS, CDR2 FNYEAQ, per germline. CDR3 amino acids: CASSLVGSWDEQFF. DNA of the CDR3: TGTGCCAGCAGCTTAGTCGGATCGTGGGATGAGCAGTTCTTC. The variable domain in full, with the rest retrieved from reference TRBV7-6 and TRBJ2-1, is GAGVSQSPRYKVTKRGQDVALRCDPISGHVSLYWYRQALGQGPEFLTYFNYEAQQDKSGLPNDRFSAERPEGSISTLTIQRTEQRDSAMYRCASSLVGSWDEQFFGPGTRLTVL.

The genes are TRBV4-2 and TRBJ2-7, with D uncertain. The CDR3 extends over 13 amino acids. V dropped 4 bases and J dropped 0 bases, with 7 bases sitting between them. Looked up from germline, CDR1 is LGHNA and CDR2 is YNFKEQ. The CDR3 loop reads CASSREASYEQYF. The CDR3 DNA follows: TGTGCCAGCAGCCGCGAGGCCTCCTACGAGCAGTACTTC.

This chain links TRBV6-4 with TRBJ2-3; TRBD2 agrees at 10 bases. Trimming cost V 0 bases and J 2 bases; bases outside gene matches: 5. The CDR3 runs 17 residues. Per germline, CDR1 MRHNA and CDR2 SNTAGT. The CDR3 loop is CASSDSKRGGFTDTQYF. DNA for the CDR3: TGTGCCAGCAGTGACTCTAAGCGGGGGGGCTTCACAGATACGCAGTATTTT.

This clone has only one observation. Different DNA sequences within this sample yield the same CDR3. CDR3 nucleotide sequence: TGTGCCAGCAGCGTAGTAGCGGATACAGATACGCAGTATTTT. Its translation: CASSVVADTDTQYF. The chain links TRBV9 to TRBJ2-3; weak D call: TRBD2 (6 bases). V lost 0 bases to trimming and J lost 3 bases, with 8 bases between them. The germline CDR1 and CDR2 sequences are SGDLS and YYNGEE. The CDR3 consists of 14 residues.

This clone came up a few times. The chain couples TRBV7-2 to TRBJ2-3; 13 bases are a match to TRBD2. The V gene's germline CDR1 is SGHTA and CDR2 FQGNSA. With V trimmed by 5 bases and J by 4 bases, 12 bases remained unmatched. The CDR3 has 18 residues. CDR3 bases: TGTGCCAGCAGCCCGCGGACTAGCGGGAGAGTCGGTGCAGATACGCAGTATTTT. Protein sequence: CASSPRTSGRVGADTQYF.

V gene TRBV14 combines with J gene TRBJ2-1; D is ambiguous. Germline loops: CDR1 SGHDN, CDR2 FVKESK. The CDR3 has 16 residues. Trimming shortened V by 0 bases and J by 3 bases, and 12 bases separated the two germline ends. CDR3 loop: CASSQDFYPGYNEQFF. Here the CDR3 DNA reads TGTGCCAGCAGCCAAGACTTTTATCCGGGCTACAATGAGCAGTTCTTC.

This clone was counted once. The CDR3 DNA sequence: TGCGCCAGCAGCCAAGGGACTAGCGACTCCTACGAGCAGTACTTC. Its protein is CASSQGTSDSYEQYF. This sequence joins TRBV4-3 and TRBJ2-7; 9 bases fit TRBD2. Trimming at V came to 1 base and at J to 0 bases, leaving 1 base not matched to a gene. This CDR3 has 15 residues. Germline V gene data show CDR1 as LGHNA and CDR2 as YSLEER.

Only a few counts were recorded for this clone. The rearrangement joins TRBV7-2 to TRBJ1-2, with 7 bases that match TRBD1. Trimming took 5 bases from V and 8 from J; bases not matched to a gene: 5. This CDR3 has 12 amino acids. Germline CDR1 is SGHTA and CDR2 is FQGNSA. For the CDR3, the DNA is TGTGCCAGCAGCGCGGGACAGTACGGCTACACCTTC. It encodes CASSAGQYGYTF.